The rows below give T cell receptor beta chains drawn from one sample of a study of control samples from healthy donors and cancer patients. Assay: immunoSEQ multiplex PCR; the TCRdb copy retains only in-frame clones and omits some. The repertoire consists of fewer than 120,000 clones, with 85% to 90% occurring once and the leading ten covering roughly 4%. Sequenced sample: PBMCs. These receptors all come from a woman aged 60-70 years with lung cancer. Both conserved end residues are part of each CDR3. Expanded clones are given a class, and other clones once, few, many or no size at all.

cdr3_aa v_call clone_size j_call
CASSPDISNQPQHF TRBV18 . TRBJ1-5
CASSLSSVAGNSYEQYF TRBV27 . TRBJ2-7
CASSPPGGGGYTF TRBV18 once TRBJ1-2
CASSWDSGRFSYEQYF TRBV28 . TRBJ2-7
CASSSGRSTDTQYF TRBV7-9 . TRBJ2-3
CASGEGQGGVNTEAFF TRBV12-5 . TRBJ1-1
CAWGRDYNEQFF TRBV30 . TRBJ2-1
CATSSGGLGGDTQYF TRBV15 . TRBJ2-3
CASSVAPGSEAFF TRBV9 . TRBJ1-1
CASNHGTGFLSGANVLTF TRBV19 . TRBJ2-6
CASSPGAGGYTEAFF TRBV3-1/TRBV3-2 . TRBJ1-1
CASSISSGTTDTQYF TRBV19 . TRBJ2-3
CSVGESNTEAFF TRBV29-1 . TRBJ1-1
CAWFRRGQGREAFF TRBV30 . TRBJ1-1
CASPPSSGANVLTF TRBV2 . TRBJ2-6
CASSYGGYGYTF TRBV6-5 . TRBJ1-2
CASSFPGQPNEKLFF TRBV5-4 . TRBJ1-4
CASRFTGANSPLHF TRBV5-1 . TRBJ1-6
CASSLDRRAINYGYTF TRBV11-3 once TRBJ1-2
CASSQDWETAHFEKLFF TRBV4-2 . TRBJ1-4
CASSKGQNTGELFF TRBV27 . TRBJ2-2
CASSLESGGGGEQYF TRBV11-2 . TRBJ2-7
CAWRGGIWGTEAFF TRBV30 . TRBJ1-1
CAIKGGGVEAFF TRBV7-9 . TRBJ1-1
CASSRAGVYNEQFF TRBV5-1 . TRBJ2-1
CASSPRVGAYEQYF TRBV3-1/TRBV3-2 . TRBJ2-7
CSAIRENEQFF TRBV20-1 . TRBJ2-1
CASSSLGGRQETQYF TRBV6-2/TRBV6-3 once TRBJ2-5
CASSQDWDPIEFRRWEKLFF TRBV3-1/TRBV3-2 . TRBJ1-4
CASKGDQKLFF TRBV6-6 . TRBJ1-4
CASSFAAYEQYF TRBV5-5 . TRBJ2-7
CASSQDSGRKSPKAFF TRBV4-1 . TRBJ1-1
CSAIRQHNTEAFF TRBV29-1 . TRBJ1-1
CASSQGGGPYNEQFF TRBV4-1 few TRBJ2-1
CASRSGTEGREQYF TRBV6-5 . TRBJ2-7
CASSLAQGNYEQYF TRBV5-5 . TRBJ2-7
CASRLFDRDTEAFF TRBV6-5 . TRBJ1-1
CSVGVRGNTGELFF TRBV29-1 . TRBJ2-2
CASSWEDGVTGELFF TRBV7-3 . TRBJ2-2
CASSVREGDTQYF TRBV9 . TRBJ2-3
CASTETGPSYNEQFF TRBV4-1 . TRBJ2-1
CASRGAGGETQYF TRBV5-8 . TRBJ2-5
CASSYVWVTSDWEQFF TRBV6-2/TRBV6-3 . TRBJ2-1
CAISPGQGIDTQYF TRBV10-3 . TRBJ2-3
CSVASSGSLHEQYF TRBV29-1 few TRBJ2-7
CASSPPYGGYTF TRBV18 . TRBJ1-2
CASRLRDPYGYTF TRBV5-8 . TRBJ1-2
CASSLGGGGTEAFF TRBV5-4 . TRBJ1-1